Described below is a single T cell receptor (beta chain) sequence and its context. The germline CDR1 and CDR2 sequences are SGHAT and FQNNGV. Trimming cost V 5 bases and J 4 bases, with 9 bases left between them. The CDR3 is 13 amino acids. Clones were sequenced by immunoSEQ multiplex PCR, and TCRdb holds only the in-frame ones, with some missing. The sample carries over 150,000 clones, just under 95% recorded once. These data belong to a study of control samples from healthy donors and cancer patients. The chain couples TRBV11-2 to TRBJ1-5; D unresolved. The specimen sequenced was blood. The receptor comes from a man aged 35 to 55 in good health. The CDR3 DNA sequence: TGTGCCAGCAGCCGGACGGAGAATCAGCCCCAGCATTTT. This codes for CASSRTENQPQHF.